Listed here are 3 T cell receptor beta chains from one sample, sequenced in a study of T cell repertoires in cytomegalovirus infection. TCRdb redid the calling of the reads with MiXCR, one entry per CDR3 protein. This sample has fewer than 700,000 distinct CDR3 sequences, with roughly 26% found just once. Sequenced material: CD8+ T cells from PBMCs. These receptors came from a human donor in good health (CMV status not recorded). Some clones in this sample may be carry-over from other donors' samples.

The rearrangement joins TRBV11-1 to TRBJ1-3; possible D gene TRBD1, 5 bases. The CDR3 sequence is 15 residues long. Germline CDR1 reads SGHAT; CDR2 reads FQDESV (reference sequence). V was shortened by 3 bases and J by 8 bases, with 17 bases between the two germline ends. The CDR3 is CASSLFGAKADTIYF. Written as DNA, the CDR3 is TGTGCCAGCAGCTTGTTTGGGGCGAAGGCGGACACCATATATTTT.

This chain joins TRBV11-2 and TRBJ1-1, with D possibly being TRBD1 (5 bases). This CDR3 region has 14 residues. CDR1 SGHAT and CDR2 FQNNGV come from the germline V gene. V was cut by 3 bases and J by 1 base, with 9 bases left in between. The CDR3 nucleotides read TGTGCCAGCAGCTTTTGGGGGAGGAACACTGAAGCTTTCTTT. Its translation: CASSFWGRNTEAFF. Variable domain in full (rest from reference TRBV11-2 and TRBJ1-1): EAGVAQSPRYKIIEKRQSVAFWCNPISGHATLYWYQQILGQGPKLLIQFQNNGVVDDSQLPKDRFSAERLKGVDSTLKIQPAKLEDSAVYLCASSFWGRNTEAFFGQGTRLTVV.

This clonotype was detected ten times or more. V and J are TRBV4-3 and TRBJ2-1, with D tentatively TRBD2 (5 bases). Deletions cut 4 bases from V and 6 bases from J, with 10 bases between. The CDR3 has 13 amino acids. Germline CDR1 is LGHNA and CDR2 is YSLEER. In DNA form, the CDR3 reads TGCGCCAGCAGCCCTGAGGGTATCAATGAGCAGTTCTTC. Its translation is CASSPEGINEQFF.